The 10 T cell receptor beta chains listed next were all sequenced from one sample in a study of cytomegalovirus exposure and HLA in healthy donors (dated by TCRdb to between 2016 and 2019). The library was made by the immunoSEQ multiplex PCR assay. The source is immuneACCESS, and TCRdb retained only in-frame sequences with V and J called. Part of the clones is not carried over; for the studies checked, unresolved V genes explain less than half of this, and the remainder is unexplained. A total of over 110,000 clones appear in this sample, 86% of them only once. The ten largest clones capture roughly 3% of the sample. Sequences were obtained from PBMCs. All receptors derive from a man aged 18 to 29 in good health and CMV-seronegative.

The V call is TRBV18, the J call TRBJ2-5, with 8 bases matching TRBD1. V was pared by 4 bases and J by 3 bases, with 1 base of the junction left unmatched. Per the germline V gene, CDR1 is KGHSH and CDR2 is LQKENI. The length of the CDR3 is 13 residues. CDR3 sequence (DNA): TGTGCCAGCTCACAGGACAGGGAAGAGACCCAGTACTTC. Translation gives CASSQDREETQYF.

The rearrangement joins TRBV5-4 to TRBJ2-7, with 7 nucleotides matching TRBD2. From germline, CDR1 is SGHNT and CDR2 YYREEE (reference sequence). V shed 2 bases, J shed 3 bases, and the junction held 8 bases outside the gene matches. The CDR3 is made up of 15 amino acids. The chain's CDR3 is CASSFRSGGLYEQYF. The CDR3 coding sequence is TGTGCCAGCAGCTTTAGGTCGGGGGGACTCTACGAGCAGTACTTC.

This chain connects TRBV6-5 to TRBJ1-5, with 7 bases matching TRBD1. The CDR3 extends over 15 amino acids. The V gene end was trimmed by 5 bases and the J gene end by 5 bases; junction bases not matched to a gene: 9. Germline-derived CDR1 and CDR2 are MNHEY and SVGAGI. The CDR3 nucleotides read TGTGCCAGCAGTAAGCGCAGGGGGGCAGATCAGCCCCAGCATTTT. Protein sequence: CASSKRRGADQPQHF.

This chain uses TRBV7-9 with TRBJ1-4; 8 bases align to TRBD1. This CDR3 contains 14 residues. The V gene's germline CDR1 is SEHNR and CDR2 FQNEAQ (reference sequence). V shed 1 base, J shed 5 bases, and the junction held 0 bases outside the gene matches. The CDR3 DNA follows: TGTGCCAGCAGCTTAGACAGGGGGAATGAAAAACTGTTTTTT. Translated: CASSLDRGNEKLFF.

The chain combines TRBV11-3 with TRBJ2-7, with 11 bases matching TRBD2. Germline V gene lookup returns CDR1 SGHNT and CDR2 YENEEA. The CDR3 consists of 18 residues. Losses at the gene ends were 5 bases for V and 2 bases for J; bases not matched to a gene: 14. CDR3 sequence reads: CASSHVNLAGGTPYEQYF. The CDR3 DNA sequence: TGTGCCAGCAGCCACGTAAACCTAGCGGGGGGAACACCCTACGAGCAGTACTTC.

The DNA for the CDR3 is TGTGCCAGCTCACCTACTGGACAGCTCAATGCTGAAGCTTTCTTT. Residues: CASSPTGQLNAEAFF. This chain joins TRBV18 and TRBJ1-1; possibly TRBD1 for D (6 bases). The CDR3 is made up of 15 amino acids. Between the trimmed V and J ends, which lost 3 bases and 6 bases, there was a span of 17 bases. The germline V gene encodes CDR1 KGHSH and CDR2 LQKENI.

V is TRBV6-6 and J is TRBJ2-7; 11 nucleotides agree with TRBD1. Unmatched junction bases numbered 6, after V lost 4 bases and J lost 4 bases. CDR1 MNHNY and CDR2 SVGAGI come from the germline V gene (reference sequence). The CDR3 has 15 amino acids. As DNA, the CDR3 is TGTGCCAGCAGTTCCGGACAGGGGGCGCGTTACGAGCAGTACTTC. This codes for CASSSGQGARYEQYF.

This chain connects TRBV6-5 to TRBJ1-2; 8 positions match TRBD1. The CDR3 extends over 16 amino acids. The germline V gene encodes CDR1 MNHEY and CDR2 SVGAGI. Unmatched junction bases numbered 9, after V lost 1 base and J lost 5 bases. CDR3 sequence reads: CASSYFLTGEGYGYTF. CDR3 DNA: TGTGCCAGCAGTTACTTTTTGACAGGGGAGGGATATGGCTACACCTTC.

A single count supports this clone. V is TRBV25-1 and J is TRBJ2-3; 9 bases are a match to TRBD1. The V gene end was trimmed by 3 bases and the J gene end by 5 bases; junction bases not matched to a gene: 9. This CDR3 is built from 16 residues. The V gene's germline CDR1 is MGHDK and CDR2 SYGVNS. CDR3 in amino acids: CASSENGDRVEDTQYF. The CDR3 coding sequence is TGTGCCAGCAGTGAGAATGGGGACAGGGTGGAAGATACGCAGTATTTT.

This rearrangement joins TRBV11-3 to TRBJ2-1; a weak D match, TRBD2 (7 bases). Deletions cut 6 bases from V and 9 bases from J, with 18 bases between. From germline, CDR1 is SGHNT and CDR2 YENEEA. The CDR3 is 14 amino acids. CDR3 loop: CASSFGGGKGEQFF. CDR3 bases: TGTGCCAGCAGTTTTGGCGGGGGCAAGGGTGAGCAGTTCTTC.